This T cell receptor beta chain was obtained from a study of PD-1 blockade in classical Hodgkin lymphoma. About the research overall: Intravenous delivery of nivolumab at 3 mg/kg to patients occurred every 2 weeks. Whole-study results and caveats: The study reported lower baseline TCR diversity in newly diagnosed patients than in healthy donors. Significantly greater TCR diversity emerged by C4D1 in CD4+ cells but not CD8+ cells. Baseline diversity was lower in partial responders and progressors than complete responders.

There are 15 residues in the CDR3. CDR1 and CDR2 from the germline V gene are SNHLY and FYNNEI. V lost 6 bases to trimming and J lost 4 bases; unmatched junction nucleotides: 10. This sample's time point: cycle 4 day 1 (C4D1), after five to seven weeks of nivolumab. Brentuximab vedotin exposure varied among the patients, all of whom had relapsed after autologous stem cell transplantation. Starting with thawed PBMCs, CD4+ T cells were purified by magnetic negative selection. Notes on this clone: Its specificity is not known.

Sequencing used immunoSEQ multiplex PCR; TCRdb keeps in-frame clones, though not all of them. The sample contains about 28,000 clones, more than 60% of which appear only once. This chain connects TRBV2 to TRBJ1-2, with 8 bases that match TRBD1. The source material was CD4+ T cells from blood, sampled before the fourth cycle of nivolumab. The sequence was collected from a human donor with classical Hodgkin lymphoma. The CDR3 DNA reads as TGTGCCAGCAGCGCACAGGGGGAGCCAATCTATGGCTACACCTTC. Translating gives CASSAQGEPIYGYTF.